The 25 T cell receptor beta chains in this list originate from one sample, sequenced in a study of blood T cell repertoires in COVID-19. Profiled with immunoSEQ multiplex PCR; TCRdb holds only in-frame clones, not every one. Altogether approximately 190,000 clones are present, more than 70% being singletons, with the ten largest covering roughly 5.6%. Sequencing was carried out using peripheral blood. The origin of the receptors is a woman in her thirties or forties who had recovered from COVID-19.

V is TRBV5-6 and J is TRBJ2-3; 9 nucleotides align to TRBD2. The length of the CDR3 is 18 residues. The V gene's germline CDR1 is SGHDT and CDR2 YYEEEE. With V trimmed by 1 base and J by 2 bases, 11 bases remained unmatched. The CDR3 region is CASSLRFSGLADTDTQYF. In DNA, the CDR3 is TGTGCCAGCAGCTTGCGCTTTTCGGGACTAGCAGACACAGATACGCAGTATTTT.

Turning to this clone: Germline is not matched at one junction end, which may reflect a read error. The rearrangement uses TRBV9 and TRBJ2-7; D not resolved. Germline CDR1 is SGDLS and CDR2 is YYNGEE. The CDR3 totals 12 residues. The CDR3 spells CASSRGSTTLRF. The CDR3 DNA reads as TGTGCCAGCAGCCGTGGTAGTACTACCCTTCGCTTC.

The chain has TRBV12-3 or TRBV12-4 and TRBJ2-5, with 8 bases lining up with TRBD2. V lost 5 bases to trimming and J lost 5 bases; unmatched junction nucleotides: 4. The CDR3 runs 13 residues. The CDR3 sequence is CASSQTSAETQYF. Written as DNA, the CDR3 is TGTGCCAGCAGTCAGACTAGCGCGGAGACCCAGTACTTC.

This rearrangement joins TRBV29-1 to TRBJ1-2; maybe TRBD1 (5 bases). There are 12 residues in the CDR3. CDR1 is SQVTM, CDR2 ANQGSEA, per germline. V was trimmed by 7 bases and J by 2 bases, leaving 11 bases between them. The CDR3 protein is CSGDSGNYGYTF. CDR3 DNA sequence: TGCAGCGGTGACAGCGGCAACTATGGCTACACCTTC.

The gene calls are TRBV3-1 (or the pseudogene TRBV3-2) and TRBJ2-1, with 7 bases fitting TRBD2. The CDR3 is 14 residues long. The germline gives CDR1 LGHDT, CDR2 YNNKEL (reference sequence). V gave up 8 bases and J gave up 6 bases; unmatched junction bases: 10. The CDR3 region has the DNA TGTGCCAGCCTGGAGACTAGCTCCAGCAATGAGCAGTTCTTC. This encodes CASLETSSSNEQFF.

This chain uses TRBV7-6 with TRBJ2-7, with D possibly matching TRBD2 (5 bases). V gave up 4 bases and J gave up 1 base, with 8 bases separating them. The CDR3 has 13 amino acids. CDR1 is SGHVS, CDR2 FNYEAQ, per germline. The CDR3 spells CASSSSGSYEQYF. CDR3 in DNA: TGTGCCAGCAGCTCCAGCGGATCCTACGAGCAGTACTTC.

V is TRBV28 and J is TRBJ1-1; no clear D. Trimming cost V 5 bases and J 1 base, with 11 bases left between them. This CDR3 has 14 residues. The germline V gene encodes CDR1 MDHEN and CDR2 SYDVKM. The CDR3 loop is CASSPLVRNTEAFF. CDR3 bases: TGTGCCAGCAGTCCGCTCGTGAGGAACACTGAAGCTTTCTTT.

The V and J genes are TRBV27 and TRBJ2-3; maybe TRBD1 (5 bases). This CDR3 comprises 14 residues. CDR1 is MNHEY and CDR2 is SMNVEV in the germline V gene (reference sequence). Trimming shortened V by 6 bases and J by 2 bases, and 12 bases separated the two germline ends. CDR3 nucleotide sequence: TGTGCCAGCAGCTGGCAGGGCCCCACAGATACGCAGTATTTT. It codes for CASSWQGPTDTQYF.

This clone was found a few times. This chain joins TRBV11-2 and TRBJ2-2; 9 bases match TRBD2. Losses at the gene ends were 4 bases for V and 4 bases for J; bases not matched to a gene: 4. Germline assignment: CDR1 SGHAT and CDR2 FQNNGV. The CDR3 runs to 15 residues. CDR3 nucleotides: TGTGCCAGCAGCTGGACTAGCGAGTCCACCGGGGAGCTGTTTTTT. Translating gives CASSWTSESTGELFF.

CDR3 coding DNA: TGCAGCGCGATCGACAGATTGAACACTGAAGCTTTCTTT. Residues: CSAIDRLNTEAFF. The chain employs TRBV29-1 and TRBJ1-1, with D possibly TRBD1 on 5 matching bases. V dropped 7 bases and J dropped 0 bases, with 12 bases sitting between them. This CDR3 spans 13 amino acids. The germline gives CDR1 SQVTM, CDR2 ANQGSEA. The variable domain in full, with the rest retrieved from reference TRBV29-1 and TRBJ1-1, is SAVISQKPSRDICQRGTSLTIQCQVDSQVTMMFWYRQQPGQSLTLIATANQGSEATYESGFVIDKFPISRPNLTFSTLTVSNMSPEDSSIYLCSAIDRLNTEAFFGQGTRLTVV.

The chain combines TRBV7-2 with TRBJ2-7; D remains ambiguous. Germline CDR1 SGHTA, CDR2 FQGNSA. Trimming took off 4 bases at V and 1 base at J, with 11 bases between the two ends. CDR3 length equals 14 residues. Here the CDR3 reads CASSSTGVSYEQYF. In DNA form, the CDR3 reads TGTGCCAGCAGCTCAACTGGAGTTTCCTACGAGCAGTACTTC.

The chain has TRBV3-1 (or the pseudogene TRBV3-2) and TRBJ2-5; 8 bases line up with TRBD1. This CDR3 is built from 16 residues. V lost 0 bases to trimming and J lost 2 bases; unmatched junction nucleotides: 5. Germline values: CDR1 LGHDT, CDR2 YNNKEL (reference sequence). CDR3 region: CASSQDQTGDQETQYF. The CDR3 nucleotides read TGTGCCAGCAGCCAAGATCAGACAGGGGATCAAGAGACCCAGTACTTC.

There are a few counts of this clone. The CDR3 bases are TGTGCCAGCAGTTACTCCGCGGGGCCCCAGCATTTT. The encoded protein is CASSYSAGPQHF. This rearrangement joins TRBV6-5 to TRBJ1-5; D call uncertain. The V end lost 0 bases, the J end lost 9 bases, and 6 bases lay between the germline ends. Germline CDR1 reads MNHEY; CDR2 reads SVGAGI. The CDR3 extends over 12 amino acids.

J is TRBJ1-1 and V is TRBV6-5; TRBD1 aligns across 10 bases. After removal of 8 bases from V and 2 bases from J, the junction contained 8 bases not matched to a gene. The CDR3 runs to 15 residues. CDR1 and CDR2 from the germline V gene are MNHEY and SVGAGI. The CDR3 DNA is TGTGCCAGCGTCCCCGGACAGGGGGGAAACACTGAAGCTTTCTTT. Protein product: CASVPGQGGNTEAFF.

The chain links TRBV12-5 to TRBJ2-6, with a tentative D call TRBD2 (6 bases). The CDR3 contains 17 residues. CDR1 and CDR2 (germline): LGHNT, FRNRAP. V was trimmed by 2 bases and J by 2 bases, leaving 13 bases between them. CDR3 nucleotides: TGTGCTAGTGGTTTGACCCCAGCGGGCGCTGGGGCCAACGTCCTGACTTTC. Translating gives CASGLTPAGAGANVLTF.

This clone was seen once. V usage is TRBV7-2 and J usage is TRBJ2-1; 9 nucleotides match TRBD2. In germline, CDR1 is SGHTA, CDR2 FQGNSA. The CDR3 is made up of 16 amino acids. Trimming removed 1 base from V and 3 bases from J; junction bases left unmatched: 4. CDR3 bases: TGTGCCAGCAGCTTAGGGACAGCGGGAGGCTACAATGAGCAGTTCTTC. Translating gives CASSLGTAGGYNEQFF.

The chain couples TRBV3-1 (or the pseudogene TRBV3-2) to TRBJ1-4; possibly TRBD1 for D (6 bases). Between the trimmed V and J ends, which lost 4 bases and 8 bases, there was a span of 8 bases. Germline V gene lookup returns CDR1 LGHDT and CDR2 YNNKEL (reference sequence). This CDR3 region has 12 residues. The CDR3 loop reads CASSRTGEKLFF. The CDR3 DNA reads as TGTGCCAGCAGCCGAACAGGGGAAAAACTGTTTTTT.

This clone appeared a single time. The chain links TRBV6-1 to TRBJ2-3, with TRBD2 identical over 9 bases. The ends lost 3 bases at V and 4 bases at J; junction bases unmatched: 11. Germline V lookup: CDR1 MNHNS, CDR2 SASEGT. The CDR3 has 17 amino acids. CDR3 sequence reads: CASSEFPSGLASDTQYF. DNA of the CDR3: TGTGCCAGCAGTGAGTTCCCTTCGGGACTAGCATCAGATACGCAGTATTTT.

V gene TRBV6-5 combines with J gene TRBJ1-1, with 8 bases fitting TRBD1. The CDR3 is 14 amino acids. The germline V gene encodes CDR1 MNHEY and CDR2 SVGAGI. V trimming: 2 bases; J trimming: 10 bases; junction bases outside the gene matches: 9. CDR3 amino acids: CASSYRQGMFSAFF. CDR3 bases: TGTGCCAGCAGTTACCGACAGGGGATGTTCTCAGCTTTCTTT.

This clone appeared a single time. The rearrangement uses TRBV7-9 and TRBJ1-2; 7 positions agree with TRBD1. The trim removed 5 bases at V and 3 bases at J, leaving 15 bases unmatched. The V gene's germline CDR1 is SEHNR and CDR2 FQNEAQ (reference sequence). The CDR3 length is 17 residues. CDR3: CASSPRDRLLNHYGYTF. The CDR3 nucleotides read TGTGCCAGCAGCCCACGGGACAGACTACTAAACCACTATGGCTACACCTTC. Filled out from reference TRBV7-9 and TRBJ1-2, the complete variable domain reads DTGVSQNPRHKITKRGQNVTFRCDPISEHNRLYWYRQTLGQGPEFLTYFQNEAQLEKSRLLSDRFSAERPKGSFSTLEIQRTEQGDSAMYLCASSPRDRLLNHYGYTFGSGTRLTVV.

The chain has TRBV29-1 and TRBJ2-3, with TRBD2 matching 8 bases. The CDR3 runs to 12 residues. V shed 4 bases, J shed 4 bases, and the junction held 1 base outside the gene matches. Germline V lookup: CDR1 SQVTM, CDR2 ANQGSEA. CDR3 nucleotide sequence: TGCAGCGTTGGAGCGGGAGCAGATACGCAGTATTTT. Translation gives CSVGAGADTQYF.

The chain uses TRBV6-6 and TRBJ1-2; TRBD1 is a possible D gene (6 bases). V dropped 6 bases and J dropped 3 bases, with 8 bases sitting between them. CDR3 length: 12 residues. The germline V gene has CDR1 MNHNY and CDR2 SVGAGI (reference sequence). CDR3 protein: CASSSGDYGYTF. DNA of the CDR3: TGTGCCAGCAGCTCAGGGGACTATGGCTACACCTTC.

The CDR3 DNA sequence: TGTGCCAGCAGTTTGCAGGTAGGGAACACTGAAGCTTTCTTT. It specifies CASSLQVGNTEAFF. The chain joins TRBV27 to TRBJ1-1; D uncertain. V was shortened by 3 bases and J by 1 base, with 9 bases between the two germline ends. This CDR3 contains 14 residues. Germline CDR1 MNHEY, CDR2 SMNVEV (reference sequence).

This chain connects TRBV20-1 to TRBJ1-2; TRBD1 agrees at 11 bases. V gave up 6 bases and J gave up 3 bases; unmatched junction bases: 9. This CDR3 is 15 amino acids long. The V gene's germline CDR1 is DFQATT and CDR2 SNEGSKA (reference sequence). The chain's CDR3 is CSASILGQGDYGYTF. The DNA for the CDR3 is TGCAGTGCCAGTATCTTGGGACAGGGGGACTATGGCTACACCTTC.

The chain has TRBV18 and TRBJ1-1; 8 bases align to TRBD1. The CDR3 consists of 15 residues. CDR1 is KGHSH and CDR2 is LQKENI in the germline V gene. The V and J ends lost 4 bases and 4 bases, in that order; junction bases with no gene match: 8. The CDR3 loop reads CASSLSGGLSTEAFF. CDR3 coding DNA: TGTGCCAGCTCACTTTCAGGGGGCTTGAGCACTGAAGCTTTCTTT.